The 24 T cell receptor beta chains presented below share a single source sample, sequenced in a study of blood T cell repertoires in COVID-19. TCRdb's copy holds only in-frame clones and misses some; the assay was immunoSEQ multiplex PCR. The sample yields 75,000 to 100,000 clones, 86% seen once. Sequenced: peripheral blood. The source of these receptors is a man older than 75 with acute or convalescent COVID-19.

CDR3 in amino acids: CASSSTAWDRDNTGELFF. CDR3 DNA: TGTGCCAGCAGCTCTACTGCGTGGGACAGGGACAACACCGGGGAGCTGTTTTTT. The chain uses TRBV11-2 and TRBJ2-2, with 9 bases matching TRBD1. V lost 4 bases and J lost 2; bases outside the gene matches: 11. Germline values: CDR1 SGHAT, CDR2 FQNNGV. The CDR3 spans 18 residues.

This clone came up once. This chain links TRBV6-5 with TRBJ2-7, with TRBD2 identical over 7 bases. Germline CDR1 is MNHEY and CDR2 is SVGAGI. This CDR3 contains 15 residues. Trimming cost V 7 bases and J 6 bases; bases outside gene matches: 15. CDR3 DNA sequence: TGTGCCAGCACCCCTAAGTCGGCGGGAGCTTTCGAGCAGTACTTC. It is translated as CASTPKSAGAFEQYF.

V is TRBV9 and J is TRBJ1-4, with D unresolved. CDR3 size: 15 residues. Germline V lookup: CDR1 SGDLS, CDR2 YYNGEE. Between the trimmed V and J ends, which lost 0 bases and 5 bases, there was a span of 11 bases. CDR3 loop: CASSVGKQLNEKLFF. The CDR3 bases are TGTGCCAGCAGCGTAGGCAAACAGTTGAATGAAAAACTGTTTTTT. Complete variable domain (other parts from reference TRBV9 and TRBJ1-4): DSGVTQTPKHLITATGQRVTLRCSPRSGDLSVYWYQQSLDQGLQFLIQYYNGEERAKGNILERFSAQQFPDLHSELNLSSLELGDSALYFCASSVGKQLNEKLFFGSGTQLSVL.

This sequence joins TRBV29-1 and TRBJ2-1, with 9 bases matching TRBD2. Germline V gene sequence: CDR1 SQVTM, CDR2 ANQGSEA. The CDR3 spans 12 residues. This CDR3 is CSVTSGYNEQFF. CDR3 coding DNA: TGCAGTGTGACTAGCGGCTACAATGAGCAGTTCTTC.

This chain joins TRBV28 and TRBJ2-7, with D uncertain. The CDR3 is made up of 15 amino acids. V was clipped by 7 bases and J by 0 bases, with 16 bases between them. Germline values: CDR1 MDHEN, CDR2 SYDVKM. CDR3 sequence (DNA): TGTGCCAGCACCAGGAAGGCCGCAACCTCCTACGAGCAGTACTTC. Its protein product is CASTRKAATSYEQYF.

CDR3 DNA sequence: TGTGCCAGCAGCCTTGGAGGACTAGCGGGAGTCTCCAATGAGCAGTTCTTC. Translation: CASSLGGLAGVSNEQFF. The V and J genes are TRBV9 and TRBJ2-1; 13 bases are a match to TRBD2. The CDR3 has 17 residues. Germline V lookup: CDR1 SGDLS, CDR2 YYNGEE. The J segment lost 6 bases and the V segment lost 4 bases, leaving 10 bases of the junction unmatched.

This clone was seen once. J is TRBJ2-1 and V is TRBV10-3; 8 bases fit TRBD1. Losses at the gene ends were 2 bases for V and 6 bases for J; bases not matched to a gene: 9. The CDR3 sequence is 16 residues long. CDR1 and CDR2 (germline): ENHRY, SYGVKD. CDR3 amino acids: CAISETGGIGLNEQFF. CDR3 bases: TGTGCCATCAGTGAGACAGGGGGGATCGGGCTCAATGAGCAGTTCTTC.

This rearrangement joins TRBV5-4 to TRBJ1-1; 8 bases fit TRBD1. J was trimmed by 4 bases and V by 4 bases; bases with no gene match: 12. The V gene's germline CDR1 is SGHNT and CDR2 YYREEE (reference sequence). CDR3 length equals 16 residues. CDR3 sequence reads: CASSPPDRGIFTEAFF. The CDR3 bases are TGTGCCAGCAGCCCCCCCGACAGGGGAATTTTCACTGAAGCTTTCTTT.

The CDR3 bases are TGCGCCAGCAGCTTCGAAAACCCAGGCTCCTACGAGCAGTACTTC. It codes for CASSFENPGSYEQYF. The rearrangement links TRBV5-1 to TRBJ2-7; D gene uncertain. Deletions cut 2 bases from V and 0 bases from J, with 12 bases between. The germline V gene has CDR1 SGHRS and CDR2 YFSETQ. CDR3 length: 15 amino acids.

The chain carries TRBV9 and TRBJ1-5, with a possible D match to TRBD1 (5 bases). Germline lookup yields CDR1 SGDLS and CDR2 YYNGEE. The CDR3 sequence is 13 residues long. Trimming removed 7 bases from V and 5 bases from J, with 13 bases in between. The CDR3 protein is CASRQGDDQPQHF. CDR3 DNA: TGTGCCAGCCGGCAGGGCGATGATCAGCCCCAGCATTTT.

The rearrangement links TRBV18 to TRBJ2-3, with 12 bases lining up with TRBD1. The J segment lost 6 bases and the V segment lost 4 bases, leaving 5 bases of the junction unmatched. Germline V lookup: CDR1 KGHSH, CDR2 LQKENI. The CDR3 has 15 amino acids. CDR3 amino acids: CASSLGTGGADTQYF. The CDR3 DNA reads TGTGCCAGCTCACTCGGGACAGGGGGCGCCGATACGCAGTATTTT.

This clone appeared a single time. The rearrangement links TRBV7-8 to TRBJ2-1; D not certain. The V and J ends lost 5 bases and 10 bases respectively, with 12 bases between them. Germline V gene lookup returns CDR1 SGHVS and CDR2 FQNEAQ. CDR3 length: 12 amino acids. DNA of the CDR3: TGTGCCAGCAGCCTGCTACTGCTGGAGCAGTTCTTC. Translation: CASSLLLLEQFF.

The J gene is TRBJ1-4, the V gene TRBV2, with D perhaps TRBD1 (6 bases). This CDR3 region has 14 residues. V lost 1 base, J lost 7 bases, and 10 bases lay in between. Germline V lookup: CDR1 SNHLY, CDR2 FYNNEI. In DNA, the CDR3 is TGTGCCAGCAGTGAAGTGGGGGCGGGTGAAAAACTGTTTTTT. This translates into CASSEVGAGEKLFF. Combining the CDR3 with reference TRBV2 and TRBJ1-4 gives the whole variable domain EPEVTQTPSHQVTQMGQEVILRCVPISNHLYFYWYRQILGQKVEFLVSFYNNEISEKSEIFDDQFSVERPDGSNFTLKIRSTKLEDSAMYFCASSEVGAGEKLFFGSGTQLSVL.

This clone was seen only once. V usage is TRBV7-9 and J usage is TRBJ1-4; D not certain. V lost 7 bases to trimming and J lost 2 bases, with 14 bases between them. This CDR3 is built from 15 residues. Germline values: CDR1 SEHNR, CDR2 FQNEAQ (reference sequence). This CDR3 reads CASTPSEATNEKLFF. The CDR3 DNA follows: TGTGCCAGCACCCCCTCCGAGGCGACTAATGAAAAACTGTTTTTT.

This clone was seen a few times. This chain joins TRBV10-3 and TRBJ2-5; no clear D gene. Germline loops: CDR1 ENHRY, CDR2 SYGVKD. Between the trimmed V and J ends, which lost 4 bases and 1 base, there was a span of 7 bases. The CDR3 covers 13 residues. The CDR3 DNA is TGTGCCATCAGTGCTGGCAGCCAAGAGACCCAGTACTTC. This sequence encodes CAISAGSQETQYF.

J is TRBJ2-3 and V is TRBV5-1, with 9 positions matching TRBD1. The germline V gene has CDR1 SGHRS and CDR2 YFSETQ. This CDR3 has 14 residues. The CDR3 DNA is TGCCCCACCAACCGACAGGGGGGCACAGATACGCAGTATTTT. Protein product: CPTNRQGGTDTQYF.

This chain uses TRBV4-3 with TRBJ1-2; 7 nucleotides agree with TRBD1. V was clipped by 5 bases and J by 4 bases; unmatched bases: 4. The CDR3 runs 13 residues. The germline gives CDR1 LGHNA, CDR2 YSLEER. CDR3 region: CASSYGTVYGYTF. The DNA of the CDR3 is TGCGCCAGCAGCTACGGGACAGTCTATGGCTACACCTTC.

This sequence joins TRBV14 and TRBJ2-2; the match to TRBD2 covers 13 bases. The germline V gene has CDR1 SGHDN and CDR2 FVKESK. V was pared by 4 bases and J by 1 base, with 3 bases of the junction left unmatched. CDR3 length: 17 amino acids. The CDR3 is CASSLRLAGGNTGELFF. Written as DNA, the CDR3 is TGTGCCAGCAGCCTCCGACTAGCGGGAGGGAACACCGGGGAGCTGTTTTTT.

This sequence joins TRBV6-2 or TRBV6-3 and TRBJ1-1; tentative D call: TRBD1 (5 bases). Germline CDR1 MNHEY, CDR2 SVGEGT. CDR3 size: 13 residues. V lost 6 bases, J lost 1 base, and 9 bases lay in between. The CDR3 region has the DNA TGTGCCAGCAGCAGCAGGGAGAACACTGAAGCTTTCTTT. It translates to CASSSRENTEAFF.

CDR3 coding DNA: TGTGCCAGCAGCTCAACCGACAGGGCGCGGAATGAGCAGTTCTTC. Translated: CASSSTDRARNEQFF. The chain joins TRBV7-3 to TRBJ2-1; 7 positions match TRBD1. Germline V lookup: CDR1 SGHTA, CDR2 FQGTGA. The V and J ends lost 4 bases and 7 bases, in that order; junction bases with no gene match: 10. This CDR3 is 15 amino acids long.

The V and J genes are TRBV19 and TRBJ1-5, with 8 bases matching TRBD1. This CDR3 is 14 amino acids long. V was pared by 4 bases and J by 6 bases, with 5 bases of the junction left unmatched. CDR1 and CDR2 from the germline V gene are LNHDA and SQIVND (reference sequence). Written as DNA, the CDR3 is TGTGCCAGTAGTACCCCAGGGGGCGGTCAGCCCCAGCATTTT. Protein product: CASSTPGGGQPQHF.

The chain uses TRBV4-3 and TRBJ2-2, with D possibly being TRBD1 (6 bases). Germline-derived CDR1 and CDR2 are LGHNA and YSLEER. V lost 2 bases to trimming and J lost 3 bases, with 13 bases between them. CDR3 length equals 16 residues. The CDR3 here is CASSQNRVLDTGELFF. CDR3 in DNA: TGCGCCAGCAGCCAAAACAGGGTTTTAGACACCGGGGAGCTGTTTTTT.

This sequence joins TRBV19 and TRBJ1-4; 9 nucleotides agree with TRBD1. The CDR3 covers 17 residues. CDR1 and CDR2 (germline): LNHDA, SQIVND (reference sequence). V was pared by 3 bases and J by 5 bases, with 10 bases of the junction left unmatched. CDR3 sequence (DNA): TGTGCCAGTAGTATTGGGGACAGGGTTGGAGTGAATGAAAAACTGTTTTTT. It encodes CASSIGDRVGVNEKLFF.

The chain has TRBV27 and TRBJ2-1; 10 nucleotides line up with TRBD2. This CDR3 spans 16 amino acids. CDR1 is MNHEY and CDR2 is SMNVEV in the germline V gene (reference sequence). With 2 bases clipped from V and 9 bases from J, the junction kept 10 bases outside the gene matches. CDR3 coding DNA: TGTGCCAGCAGTTTAATGCGGACTAGCGGAGGGGGTGAGCAGTTCTTC. Its translation is CASSLMRTSGGGEQFF.